This T cell receptor beta chain was sequenced during a study of HIV-infected patients and healthy controls (dated by TCRdb to the mid-2010s). The study in broad terms: The study tested whether deep TCR repertoire sequencing of HIV patients' small blood samples could capture immune perturbation and reconstitution. What the authors observed across the whole study: Only sixteen HIV-infected individuals were processed, which the authors considered a major limit on how widely the findings apply. MAIT cell alpha-chain CDR3s were present at high frequency in healthy controls but severely depleted in HIV+ repertoires. Rare events from HIV-infected data received too much weight under size-matching, and comparisons were complicated by unequal numbers of distinct sequences between patients and controls. HIV-associated CDR3s exhibited a significant reduction in frequency during therapy, whereas CMV-associated CDR3s exhibited no significant change, although the majority increased in frequency. The observed differences in diversity were not explained by the slight differences in age and sex profiles between the study cohorts. In size-matched repertoire data, the apparent post-therapy recovery of the Gini index in HIV-infected patients was not replicated. Healthy control repertoires showed roughly threefold more distinct CDR3s and higher Shannon diversity than untreated HIV+ repertoires. The dynamics of distinct T-cell subpopulations could not be separated, and sequencing depth was restricted, because whole blood was used. Oligoclonality may be reflected in the significantly higher mean Gini indices of HIV-infected repertoires compared with controls. Eight alpha and eight beta V genes showed significantly different mean usage between HIV-infected patients and controls. The pairing of alpha and beta chains was not determined in the samples. Healthy controls shared more CDR3s between individuals than HIV+ patients, by Jaccard index and by count of highly shared sequences. Donor HLA types were not determined in the study.

Reverse transcription of about 500 ng RNA was performed with SuperScript III using primers directed against the alpha and beta constant regions. Alpha and beta chain libraries were generated separately via chain-specific third strand synthesis with multiplexing indices. To avoid primer bias, the protocol used one single primer pair to amplify every rearrangement within a chain, and the protocol also attached molecular barcodes to each cDNA molecule. The SP2 sequencing primer site and a random hexamer were carried on a 5' RACE adapter, to which purified cDNA was joined by T4 RNA Ligase 1. The authors primed second strand synthesis from the SP2 site with Phusion polymerase and used slow temperature ramps to favor optimal annealing. Two random hexamer sequences, both added before amplification and joined together, made up the 12-nucleotide barcode of each molecule. An amplification PCR of about 24 cycles with P5s and P7 primers came after a short first PCR that had added P5 and P7 adapter elements plus a second index. The libraries went through approximately 25 PCR cycles in total, were quantified on a Qubit, were sized on a Bioanalyzer, and were diluted to roughly 4 nM. Normalized libraries were sequenced on an Illumina MiSeq with 2 x 250 paired-end kits. MinElute columns were the means by which the reverse transcription reactions were cleaned up, and the reactions were eluted into about 10 ul Tris-Cl. A 1:1 ratio of AMPure XP beads was used to clean the adapter ligations after they had run for 20 to 25 hours at 16 degrees C. The original methods were these. A modified Decombinator that output V, J, insert and barcode information was used to process the demultiplexed FASTQ files. Sequences that shared a barcode but differed from the dominant sequence were treated as errors and discarded, and barcodes were clustered at Levenshtein distance 3 and counted to estimate the original cDNA molecules. The R packages ineq, vegan, igraph and RCytoscape were used for downstream analyses, with IMGT nomenclature and CDR3 definitions applied. V gene usage was calculated across distinct sequences, with every TCR tallied a single time to avoid skew from clonal expansion. Within a donor, similarity networks joined unique CDR3 amino acid sequences in every case where two of them were separated by a single Levenshtein edit. Published HIV-specific CDR3s (under 95 alpha, roughly 690 beta) and CMV-specific CDR3s (around 13 alpha, a few hundred beta) were compiled and searched for in the repertoires. It was shown by random subsampling to size-matched repertoires that the decreased diversity of patients was not caused by their lower sequence numbers. The public reads were quality trimmed at Q25 with fastp and then assembled into clones with MiXCR by TCRdb, keeping productive beta chains. Entries are consolidated by CDR3 protein sequence, retaining the most common genes and DNA. The V and J calls were not made by the authors but by TCRdb's processing. This sample has 8,000 to 13,000 distinct CDR3 sequences in its table, and less than 10% of those were observed once. Roughly 3.6% of the sample comes from the top ten.

Whole blood was used without cell fractionation, so the repertoire reflected all unsorted peripheral T cells. Ten uninfected healthy donors were sampled as controls, and about 40% of these ten donors were sampled twice two to three months apart. For RNA extraction, a roughly 2.7 ml sample of peripheral blood was drawn into Tempus tubes. Residual genomic DNA was removed with the TURBO-DNase kit and globin mRNA was depleted with GLOBINclear. Taken from the germline V gene (reference sequence), the CDR1 and CDR2 loops are SGHNT and YYREEE. The CDR3 goes from the cysteine to the phenylalanine over 14 residues. The only DNA kept is the CDR3, 42 bases in frame from the first base. V is cut by 0 bases and J by 2 bases, and the space between the germline ends is 6 bases. This clonotype turned up a few times. Its specific antigen is unknown. Base qualities are not provided; no much larger clone lies one nucleotide away.

The source of this sequence is an adult in good health. The sequence is built from TRBV5-4 and TRBJ1-3; a weak D assignment points to TRBD1 (5 bases agree). The sequenced sample consisted of blood. CDR3 sequence: CASSLAGPGNTIYF. The sequenced DNA: TGTGCCAGCAGCTTGGCAGGGCCTGGAAACACCATATATTTT.